Following are 16 T cell receptor beta chains from one sample sequenced in a study of T cell responses to AZD1222 COVID-19 vaccine. Clones were sequenced by immunoSEQ multiplex PCR, and TCRdb holds only the in-frame ones, with some missing. This sample has fewer than 150,000 clones, with approximately 93% found just once. Here the sequenced sample was peripheral blood, taken on day 0 of AZD1222 vaccination. These receptors were collected from an adult in good health.

The chain uses TRBV28 and TRBJ2-1; 9 bases fit TRBD1. V lost 4 bases, J lost 6 bases, and 4 bases stayed unmatched. Germline loops: CDR1 MDHEN, CDR2 SYDVKM. The CDR3 has 14 residues. The CDR3 loop is CASSWTGVGNEQFF. CDR3 DNA: TGTGCCAGCAGTTGGACAGGGGTAGGCAATGAGCAGTTCTTC.

This rearrangement joins TRBV30 to TRBJ2-2, with D possibly matching TRBD1 (6 bases). Trimming pared 2 bases from V and 0 bases from J, leaving 10 bases between. Germline values: CDR1 GTSNPN, CDR2 SVGIG (reference sequence). This CDR3 has 15 amino acids. The CDR3 region is CAWSRQVANTGELFF. CDR3 bases: TGTGCCTGGAGTAGACAGGTGGCGAACACCGGGGAGCTGTTTTTT.

V usage is TRBV27 and J usage is TRBJ1-2, with D perhaps TRBD1 (5 bases). V lost 6 bases, J lost 5 bases, and 22 bases lay in between. The CDR3 consists of 16 residues. Germline V CDR1 and CDR2: MNHEY, SMNVEV (reference sequence). CDR3 amino acids: CASSRDGDTRLYGYTF. The CDR3 nucleotides are TGTGCCAGCAGCCGGGACGGTGATACTCGGCTATATGGCTACACCTTC.

This clone was observed once. The chain employs TRBV28 and TRBJ1-2, with D perhaps TRBD1 (5 bases). CDR1 is MDHEN, CDR2 SYDVKM, per germline. CDR3 length equals 16 residues. V was cut by 2 bases and J by 4 bases, with 17 bases left in between. CDR3 sequence (DNA): TGTGCCAGCAGTTTAAGGACAACAAGATTAACCTATGGCTACACCTTC. It encodes CASSLRTTRLTYGYTF.

The rearrangement joins TRBV5-8 to TRBJ2-1; D is unresolved. The CDR3 is made up of 10 amino acids. The germline V gene has CDR1 SGHTS and CDR2 YDEGEE. V lost 4 bases to trimming and J lost 8 bases, with 4 bases between them. The CDR3 loop reads CASSPYEQFF. The CDR3 DNA is TGTGCCAGCAGCCCGTATGAGCAGTTCTTC.

The chain joins TRBV4-1 to TRBJ1-5, with D perhaps matching TRBD1 (5 bases). The ends were cut back, 1 base at V and 4 bases at J, with 17 bases in the middle. CDR1 MGHRA and CDR2 YSYEKL come from the germline V gene. The CDR3 has 17 residues. The CDR3 is CASSQVWVRAPNQPQHF. CDR3 DNA sequence: TGCGCCAGCAGCCAAGTGTGGGTCAGGGCTCCAAATCAGCCCCAGCATTTT.

V and J are TRBV10-3 and TRBJ2-2; D gene ambiguous. Deletions cut 6 bases from V and 4 bases from J, with 9 bases between. There are 13 residues in the CDR3. Looked up from germline, CDR1 is ENHRY and CDR2 is SYGVKD. CDR3 nucleotides: TGTGCCATCAGGGGATGGAGCACCGGGGAGCTGTTTTTT. It is translated as CAIRGWSTGELFF.

A few counts support this clone. The V and J genes are TRBV5-1 and TRBJ2-7; D uncertain. CDR3 length: 13 residues. Germline-derived CDR1 and CDR2 are SGHRS and YFSETQ. The V end was cut by 0 bases, the J end by 1 base, with 5 bases between. This chain's CDR3 is CASSLAPSYEQYF. Written as DNA, the CDR3 is TGCGCCAGCAGCTTGGCCCCGTCCTACGAGCAGTACTTC.

This clone was seen only a few times. This chain links TRBV19 with TRBJ2-7; a weak D match, TRBD2 (5 bases). Germline CDR1 is LNHDA and CDR2 is SQIVND (reference sequence). The CDR3 spans 11 residues. Trimming pared 5 bases from V and 3 bases from J, leaving 5 bases between. DNA for the CDR3: TGTGCCAGTAGTGACTACTACGAGCAGTACTTC. Encoded protein: CASSDYYEQYF.

This clone has just one count. This chain joins TRBV28 and TRBJ2-1, with 7 bases matching TRBD2. The CDR3 runs 15 residues. Trimming removed 5 bases from V and 12 bases from J; junction bases left unmatched: 16. CDR1 and CDR2 (germline): MDHEN, SYDVKM. The CDR3, as DNA: TGTGCCAGCAGTATCCCCCGGGACTACGGGGGGTCGCAGTTCTTC. It codes for CASSIPRDYGGSQFF.

This sequence joins TRBV5-5 and TRBJ2-2; TRBD2 matches at 14 bases. CDR3 length: 17 residues. From germline, CDR1 is SGHKS and CDR2 YYEKEE (reference sequence). V lost 4 bases to trimming and J lost 4 bases; unmatched junction nucleotides: 6. For the CDR3, the DNA is TGTGCCAGCAGCATATCCGGGACTAGCGGGAGCACCGGGGAGCTGTTTTTT. This sequence encodes CASSISGTSGSTGELFF.

The J gene is TRBJ1-2, the V gene TRBV19; the D gene is possibly TRBD1 (5 bases). The V gene lost 3 bases and the J gene lost 5 bases, with 13 bases spanning the gap. The CDR3 length is 14 residues. CDR1 and CDR2 (germline): LNHDA, SQIVND (reference sequence). The CDR3 sequence: CASSIGRDEYGYTF. CDR3 in DNA: TGTGCCAGTAGTATTGGCAGGGATGAATATGGCTACACCTTC.

A single count supports this clone. The V call is TRBV20-1, the J call TRBJ1-5, with no clear D. The CDR3 covers 13 residues. The V end was cut by 3 bases, the J end by 5 bases, with 11 bases between. Germline CDR1 and CDR2: DFQATT and SNEGSKA (reference sequence). The CDR3 DNA follows: TGCAGTGCTAGTGGGATTTTTGATCAGCCCCAGCATTTT. It yields the protein CSASGIFDQPQHF.

The CDR3: CASSELRIDGHEQYF. Here the CDR3 DNA reads TGTGCCAGCAGTGAATTGAGGATAGATGGGCACGAGCAGTACTTC. The chain combines TRBV6-1 with TRBJ2-7; D ambiguous. The CDR3 loop spans 15 amino acids. Germline lookup yields CDR1 MNHNS and CDR2 SASEGT. Trimming shortened V by 2 bases and J by 5 bases, and 16 bases separated the two germline ends.

The rearrangement links TRBV10-1 to TRBJ2-4; 8 nucleotides line up with TRBD2. CDR3 length equals 15 residues. With V trimmed by 2 bases and J by 8 bases, 8 bases remained unmatched. CDR1 and CDR2 from the germline V gene are WNHNN and SYGVQD (reference sequence). The CDR3 sequence: CASSERGLDEYIQYF. The CDR3 nucleotides read TGCGCCAGCAGTGAGAGGGGACTAGATGAATACATTCAGTACTTC.

The chain links TRBV5-1 to TRBJ2-1, with no clear D. V lost 2 bases and J 0 bases, leaving 18 bases between the germline ends. CDR1 is SGHRS, CDR2 YFSETQ, per germline. This CDR3 region has 18 residues. CDR3 nucleotides: TGCGCCAGCAGCTTCCCGCGGATAACGAATAACTCCTACAATGAGCAGTTCTTC. Encoded protein: CASSFPRITNNSYNEQFF. The full variable domain, in which reference TRBV5-1 and TRBJ2-1 provide the parts outside the CDR3, is KAGVTQTPRYLIKTRGQQVTLSCSPISGHRSVSWYQQTPGQGLQFLFEYFSETQRNKGNFPGRFSGRQFSNSRSEMNVSTLELGDSALYLCASSFPRITNNSYNEQFFGPGTRLTVL.